These 3 T cell receptor beta chains were sequenced from one sample in a study of blood T cell repertoires in COVID-19. The method was immunoSEQ multiplex PCR; TCRdb's version includes in-frame clones alone and lacks a portion of them. Among 100,000 or so clones listed, roughly 92% were seen once. The material sequenced was peripheral blood. These TCRs come from a man aged 70-80 years with acute or convalescent COVID-19.

The chain uses TRBV2 and TRBJ2-1; unclear D gene. V was cut by 5 bases and J by 3 bases, with 11 bases left in between. Germline values: CDR1 SNHLY, CDR2 FYNNEI. This CDR3 is 14 amino acids long. Here the CDR3 DNA reads TGTGCCAGCAGTCCGGTCCTAGGCTACAATGAGCAGTTCTTC. Residues: CASSPVLGYNEQFF.

The chain recombines TRBV5-1 with TRBJ2-5; D is perhaps TRBD2 (5 bases). Germline loops: CDR1 SGHRS, CDR2 YFSETQ. The CDR3 consists of 14 residues. V shed 4 bases and J shed 3 bases, with 13 bases lying between them. The CDR3 coding sequence is TGCGCCAGCAGCACCCGGGATTCGAAAGAGACCCAGTACTTC. This sequence encodes CASSTRDSKETQYF.

The rearrangement uses TRBV9 and TRBJ1-2, with TRBD1 matching over 8 bases. Germline V gene lookup returns CDR1 SGDLS and CDR2 YYNGEE. With 0 bases clipped from V and 7 bases from J, the junction kept 5 bases outside the gene matches. This CDR3 contains 14 residues. In DNA, the CDR3 is TGTGCCAGCAGCGTAGGGGACAGGAGGATTGGCTACACCTTC. Encoded protein: CASSVGDRRIGYTF.